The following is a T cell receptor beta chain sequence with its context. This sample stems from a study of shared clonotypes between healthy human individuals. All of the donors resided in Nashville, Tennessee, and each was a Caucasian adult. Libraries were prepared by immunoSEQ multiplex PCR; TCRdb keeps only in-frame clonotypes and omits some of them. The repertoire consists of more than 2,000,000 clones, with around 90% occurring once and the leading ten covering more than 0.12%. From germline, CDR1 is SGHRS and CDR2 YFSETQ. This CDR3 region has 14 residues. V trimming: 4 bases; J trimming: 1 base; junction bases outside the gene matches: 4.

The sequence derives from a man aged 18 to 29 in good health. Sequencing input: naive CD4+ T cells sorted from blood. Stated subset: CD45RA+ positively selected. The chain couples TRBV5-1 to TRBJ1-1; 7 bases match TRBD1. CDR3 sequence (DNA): TGCGCCAGCAGCAACCGACAGGGGAACACTGAAGCTTTCTTT. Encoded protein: CASSNRQGNTEAFF.